Each of the 7 T cell receptor beta chains below was sequenced from the same sample in a study of OX40 agonist ivuxolimab in advanced cancers. Using immunoSEQ multiplex PCR, the repertoire was profiled, and TCRdb retains in-frame clones only, with some absent. The sample records some 69,000 clones, just over 90% being singletons. The material was CD4+ or CD8+ T cells sorted from blood, obtained in a trial of the OX40 agonist ivuxolimab. These receptors came from an adult with an advanced solid tumor such as melanoma, head and neck, liver or kidney cancer.

The rearrangement joins TRBV28 to TRBJ1-1, with unresolved D. Per germline, CDR1 MDHEN and CDR2 SYDVKM. The V and J ends lost 3 bases and 1 base respectively, with 9 bases between them. This CDR3 region has 14 residues. CDR3 in amino acids: CASSLMVENTEAFF. CDR3 DNA sequence: TGTGCCAGCAGTTTGATGGTAGAGAACACTGAAGCTTTCTTT. The full variable domain, in which reference TRBV28 and TRBJ1-1 provide the parts outside the CDR3, is DVKVTQSSRYLVKRTGEKVFLECVQDMDHENMFWYRQDPGLGLRLIYFSYDVKMKEKGDIPEGYSVSREKKERFSLILESASTNQTSMYLCASSLMVENTEAFFGQGTRLTVV.

CDR3 residues: CATSRVGIEETQYF. For the CDR3, the DNA is TGTGCCACCAGCAGAGTAGGGATAGAGGAGACCCAGTACTTC. This sequence joins TRBV15 and TRBJ2-5; D gene ambiguous. V shed 1 base and J shed 5 bases, with 11 bases lying between them. Germline V gene data show CDR1 as LNHNV and CDR2 as YYDKDF (reference sequence). CDR3 length equals 14 residues. Using reference TRBV15 and TRBJ2-5 for the parts outside the CDR3, the full variable domain is DAMVIQNPRYQVTQFGKPVTLSCSQTLNHNVMYWYQQKSSQAPKLLFHYYDKDFNNEADTPDNFQSRRPNTSFCFLDIRSPGLGDTAMYLCATSRVGIEETQYFGPGTRLLVL.

V gene TRBV19 combines with J gene TRBJ1-1; the D is unclear. Germline V gene sequence: CDR1 LNHDA, CDR2 SQIVND (reference sequence). V was cut by 2 bases and J by 7 bases, with 11 bases left in between. The length of the CDR3 is 13 residues. This chain's CDR3 is CASSITSAVEAFF. DNA for the CDR3: TGTGCCAGTAGTATAACGTCAGCAGTTGAAGCTTTCTTT.

The chain has TRBV5-4 and TRBJ2-3, with 11 bases matching TRBD2. Germline V gives CDR1 SGHNT, CDR2 YYREEE (reference sequence). There are 18 residues in the CDR3. Trimming cost V 4 bases and J 3 bases; bases outside gene matches: 13. In DNA form, the CDR3 reads TGTGCCAGCAGCCATCCGATAGCGGGAGGGCCAGGAACAGATACGCAGTATTTT. Protein product: CASSHPIAGGPGTDTQYF.

The chain is built from TRBV19 and TRBJ2-2; either TRBD1 or TRBD2 may supply D (6 bases each). CDR3 length: 15 residues. V lost 5 bases, J lost 3 bases, and 13 bases lay in between. The germline V gene has CDR1 LNHDA and CDR2 SQIVND (reference sequence). CDR3 amino acids: CASSLGGLYTGELFF. CDR3 coding DNA: TGTGCCAGTAGTCTCGGGGGCCTCTACACCGGGGAGCTGTTTTTT.

The V and J genes are TRBV2 and TRBJ2-2; tentative D call: TRBD2 (7 bases). CDR3 length: 16 amino acids. Trimming left V 3 bases short and J 6 bases short, with 17 bases between. Looked up from germline, CDR1 is SNHLY and CDR2 is FYNNEI. The CDR3 spells CASSDDGGPRSGELFF. The CDR3 nucleotides read TGTGCCAGCAGTGATGACGGGGGGCCGCGGTCCGGGGAGCTGTTTTTT.

This chain joins TRBV6-5 and TRBJ1-5, with D perhaps matching TRBD1 (6 bases). Per germline, CDR1 MNHEY and CDR2 SVGAGI. The CDR3 spans 14 residues. V gave up 5 bases and J gave up 5 bases, with 13 bases separating them. CDR3 sequence reads: CASSETGLDQPQHF. The CDR3 coding sequence is TGTGCCAGCAGTGAAACAGGGTTAGATCAGCCCCAGCATTTT.